What follows are 7 T cell receptor beta chains derived from one specimen sequenced in a study of vaccination effects on CD4 cells after COVID-19 (dated by TCRdb to between 2021 and 2023). Libraries were prepared through the immunoSEQ multiplex PCR assay. TCRdb took over this immuneACCESS table, retaining in-frame rearrangements with V and J assigned. Such tables are incomplete; in checked studies, under half of the missing clones stem from an unresolved V gene, and the remainder is unexplained. Present in this sample are 40,000 to 45,000 clones, roughly 82% of which were seen just once. Jointly, the top ten make up 2.9% of the sample. In the ViraFEST assay, PBMC were stimulated with viral peptide pools, and TCR sequencing was then used to find antigen-specific CD4+ T cell clonotypes based on their expansion. After about 9 days of culture, CD4+ T cells were isolated with the EasySep CD4+ T cell isolation kit. Healthy vaccine recipients had no prior SARS-CoV-2 infection, confirmed by negative nucleocapsid antibodies before and after vaccination.

Their specific antigens are unknown. Source: CD4+ T cells from PBMCs cultured with HCoV-NL63 spike peptides, taken before COVID-19 vaccination. Per the publication, the cell subset or site label means: HCoV-NL63 spike overlapping peptide pool stimulation. The receptors were gathered from a human donor who received a COVID-19 vaccine.

The chain links TRBV7-2 to TRBJ1-5; a possible D gene is TRBD1 (6 bases). The CDR3 runs to 12 residues. The V end was cut by 5 bases, the J end by 10 bases, with 12 bases between. The germline gives CDR1 SGHTA, CDR2 FQGNSA. The CDR3 DNA reads TGTGCCAGCAGCCAAGGCGGGGGCCCCCAGCATTTT. It encodes CASSQGGGPQHF.

This chain joins TRBV11-1 and TRBJ2-3; D might be TRBD2 (6 bases). The CDR3 sequence is 16 residues long. From germline, CDR1 is SGHAT and CDR2 FQDESV (reference sequence). Trimming took off 1 base at V and 2 bases at J, with 13 bases between the two ends. The CDR3 here is CASSLGGSGHTDTQYF. CDR3 bases: TGTGCCAGCAGCTTAGGTGGTAGCGGACACACAGATACGCAGTATTTT.

This CDR3 reads CASRTDRTETQYF. Here the CDR3 DNA reads TGTGCCAGCAGGACGGACAGAACAGAGACCCAGTACTTC. This chain joins TRBV28 and TRBJ2-5, with D perhaps matching TRBD1 (6 bases). The length of the CDR3 is 13 residues. From germline, CDR1 is MDHEN and CDR2 SYDVKM. V was clipped by 6 bases and J by 4 bases, with 12 bases between them.

This clone has just a few counts. This sequence joins TRBV5-6 and TRBJ1-2; D ambiguous. Per the germline V gene, CDR1 is SGHDT and CDR2 is YYEEEE. The CDR3 extends over 13 amino acids. The V end lost 1 base, the J end lost 2 bases, and 6 bases lay between the germline ends. DNA for the CDR3: TGTGCCAGCAGCTTGTGGCTAAACTATGGCTACACCTTC. Translated: CASSLWLNYGYTF. Drawing the rest from reference TRBV5-6 and TRBJ1-2, the complete variable domain is DAGVTQSPTHLIKTRGQQVTLRCSPKSGHDTVSWYQQALGQGPQFIFQYYEEEERQRGNFPDRFSGHQFPNYSSELNVNALLLGDSALYLCASSLWLNYGYTFGSGTRLTVV.

The chain carries TRBV18 and TRBJ2-4; perhaps TRBD1 as D (5 bases). This CDR3 spans 15 amino acids. Trimming left V 2 bases short and J 3 bases short, with 11 bases between. Germline-derived CDR1 and CDR2 are KGHSH and LQKENI. The CDR3 region has the DNA TGTGCCAGCTCACCAAACAGGATAGACAAAAACATTCAGTACTTC. This codes for CASSPNRIDKNIQYF.

The chain has TRBV6-4 and TRBJ2-5; D not certain. Trimming left V 4 bases short and J 4 bases short, with 10 bases between. Germline values: CDR1 MRHNA, CDR2 SNTAGT. The CDR3 loop spans 13 amino acids. The CDR3 reads CASSVTFGETQYF. The CDR3 DNA reads as TGTGCCAGCAGTGTCACTTTCGGAGAGACCCAGTACTTC.

The chain links TRBV6-5 to TRBJ2-3, with 9 bases lining up with TRBD2. With 4 bases clipped from V and 1 base from J, the junction kept 3 bases outside the gene matches. Germline V gene lookup returns CDR1 MNHEY and CDR2 SVGAGI. There are 15 residues in the CDR3. This chain's CDR3 is CASSLPSGGTDTQYF. CDR3 DNA: TGTGCCAGCAGTTTACCTAGCGGGGGCACAGATACGCAGTATTTT.